A single sample is the source of the 10 T cell receptor beta chains below, sequenced in a study of T-cell memory formation after mild COVID-19. In TCRdb, the 5' RACE reads were re-called with MiXCR into one record per CDR3 protein. Of under 450,000 distinct CDR3 sequences in the sample, more than 20% were seen once. Sequencing was performed on PBMCs or a T cell subset sorted from them (not recorded which). The receptors were sampled from a man younger than 35 who had mild COVID-19 (a few samples of this study predate the infection). Cell type and time point are not known.

The J gene is TRBJ1-1, the V gene TRBV5-5; TRBD1 aligns across 8 bases. From germline, CDR1 is SGHKS and CDR2 YYEKEE (reference sequence). The CDR3 has 16 residues. V gave up 2 bases and J gave up 5 bases; unmatched junction bases: 11. The CDR3 nucleotides are TGTGCCAGCAGCTTTAAGTTGGCGGACAGGGTTACTGAAGCTTTCTTT. Protein sequence: CASSFKLADRVTEAFF.

The chain recombines TRBV4-3 with TRBJ1-1; D remains ambiguous. The CDR3 contains 15 residues. V lost 0 bases to trimming and J lost 4 bases, with 12 bases between them. CDR1 is LGHNA and CDR2 is YSLEER in the germline V gene. This chain's CDR3 is CASSQDWGVGTEAFF. DNA of the CDR3: TGCGCCAGCAGCCAAGATTGGGGAGTGGGCACTGAAGCTTTCTTT.

V gene TRBV5-1 combines with J gene TRBJ2-5, with 7 bases identical to TRBD2. Per the germline V gene, CDR1 is SGHRS and CDR2 is YFSETQ. The CDR3 spans 15 residues. The trim removed 0 bases at V and 1 base at J, leaving 3 bases unmatched. CDR3 region: CASSLERGSQETQYF. The CDR3 DNA is TGCGCCAGCAGCTTGGAGCGGGGCTCCCAAGAGACCCAGTACTTC.

The chain uses TRBV7-8 and TRBJ2-1; D unclear. V lost 1 base, J lost 9 bases, and 7 bases lay in between. This CDR3 has 12 amino acids. Germline loops: CDR1 SGHVS, CDR2 FQNEAQ. DNA of the CDR3: TGTGCCAGCAGCTTAGAGAACGGTGAGCAGTTCTTC. Amino acid sequence: CASSLENGEQFF.

This clonotype was counted only a few times. The rearrangement uses TRBV3-1 and TRBJ1-1; D remains unclear. Looked up from germline, CDR1 is LGHDT and CDR2 is YNNKEL (reference sequence). The germline V and J ends were trimmed by 10 bases and 10 bases, with 22 bases remaining between them. The CDR3 extends over 13 amino acids. CDR3 sequence: CATSRAPDGGAFF. DNA of the CDR3: TGTGCCACCTCCCGGGCTCCCGATGGTGGAGCTTTCTTT.

This clonotype was seen a few times. The J gene is TRBJ2-3, the V gene TRBV6-6; D unclear. V was cut by 5 bases and J by 6 bases, with 12 bases left in between. Germline CDR1 and CDR2: MNHNY and SVGAGI (reference sequence). The length of the CDR3 is 13 residues. The CDR3 nucleotides read TGTGCCAGCAGTACCCCTCCTTTGGATACGCAGTATTTT. Encoded protein: CASSTPPLDTQYF.

This clonotype was observed a handful of times. This sequence joins TRBV11-1 and TRBJ2-3, with 7 bases matching TRBD1. The junction had 14 bases not matched to a gene; V was cut back by 5 bases and J by 6 bases. The CDR3 loop spans 16 amino acids. Germline V gene lookup returns CDR1 SGHAT and CDR2 FQDESV (reference sequence). The CDR3 coding sequence is TGTGCCAGCAGCCCTCAATGGACAGGAGGTCCGGATACGCAGTATTTT. It is translated as CASSPQWTGGPDTQYF.

This clonotype was observed at least ten times. This rearrangement joins TRBV7-3 to TRBJ2-7; D gene ambiguous. CDR1 is SGHTA, CDR2 FQGTGA, per germline. V lost 1 base, J lost 3 bases, and 7 bases lay in between. The CDR3 runs 13 residues. CDR3: CASSLSQSYEQYF. The CDR3 DNA follows: TGTGCCAGCAGCTTAAGTCAGAGCTACGAGCAGTACTTC.

Notes on this clonotype: A junction boundary mismatches the germline segment, possibly from a read error. The V and J genes are TRBV7-3 and TRBJ2-1; D gene ambiguous. The V gene's germline CDR1 is SGHTA and CDR2 FQGTGA. The CDR3 length is 13 residues. The CDR3 here is CASSLFRINEQFF. CDR3 DNA sequence: TGTGCCAGCAGCTTATTTCGGATCAATGAGCAGTTCTTT.

The rearrangement joins TRBV7-2 to TRBJ1-1; D is undetermined. From germline, CDR1 is SGHTA and CDR2 FQGNSA. The V end lost 1 base, the J end lost 1 base, and 10 bases lay between the germline ends. The CDR3 extends over 15 amino acids. This CDR3 is CASSLVEGANTEAFF. The DNA for the CDR3 is TGTGCCAGCAGCTTAGTAGAGGGAGCGAACACTGAAGCTTTCTTT.